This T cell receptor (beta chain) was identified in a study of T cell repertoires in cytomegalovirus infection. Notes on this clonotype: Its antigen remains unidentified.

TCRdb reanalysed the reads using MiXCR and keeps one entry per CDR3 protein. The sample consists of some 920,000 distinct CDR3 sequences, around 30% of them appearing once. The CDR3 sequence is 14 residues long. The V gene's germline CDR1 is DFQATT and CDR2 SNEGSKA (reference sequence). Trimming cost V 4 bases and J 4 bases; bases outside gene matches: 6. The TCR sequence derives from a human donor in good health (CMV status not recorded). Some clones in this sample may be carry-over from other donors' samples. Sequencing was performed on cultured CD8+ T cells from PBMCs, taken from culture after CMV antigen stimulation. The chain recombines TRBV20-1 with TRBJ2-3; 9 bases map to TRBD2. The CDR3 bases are TGCAGTGCTACCAAGCGGGGGGCGGCAGATACGCAGTATTTT. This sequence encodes CSATKRGAADTQYF.